This T cell receptor (beta chain) was sequenced for a study of shared clonotypes between healthy human individuals. Study-level information: Three plates each covered CD4 naive and memory; CD8 naive two, CD8 memory one.

CDR1 is MNHEY, CDR2 SVGAGI, per germline. The CDR3 has 12 residues. V lost 4 bases and J 12 bases, leaving 10 bases between the germline ends. General observations from the study: Several donors held 4.5% to 5% of naive CD4 clonotypes in common.

Sequenced by immunoSEQ multiplex PCR; TCRdb stores in-frame clones only, minus some. Here the sample spans about 2.3 million clones, 93% being singletons. Details on this clone: What it recognizes is unknown.

Material: naive CD4+ T cells from PBMCs. Subset specified: CD45RA+ positively selected. The sequence was collected from a man aged 18 to 29 in good health. Some clones in this sample may be carry-over from other donors' samples. The chain joins TRBV6-5 to TRBJ1-6; D not certain. CDR3 sequence: CASSFGSGPLHF. DNA for the CDR3: TGTGCCAGCAGTTTCGGGTCCGGACCCCTCCACTTT.